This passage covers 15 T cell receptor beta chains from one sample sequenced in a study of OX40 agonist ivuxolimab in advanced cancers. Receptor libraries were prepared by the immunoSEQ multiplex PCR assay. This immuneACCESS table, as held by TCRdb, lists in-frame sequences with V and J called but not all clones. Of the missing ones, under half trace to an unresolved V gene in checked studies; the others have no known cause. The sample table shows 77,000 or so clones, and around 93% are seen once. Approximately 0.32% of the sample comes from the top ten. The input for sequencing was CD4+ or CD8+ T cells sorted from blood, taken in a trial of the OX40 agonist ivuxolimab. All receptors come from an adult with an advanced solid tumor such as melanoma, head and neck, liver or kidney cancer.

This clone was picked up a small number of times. CDR3 protein: CASSPGTDRFTEAFF. The CDR3, as DNA: TGTGCCAGCAGTCCCGGAACCGACAGATTCACTGAAGCTTTCTTT. The V gene is TRBV6-6, the J gene TRBJ1-1, with D maybe TRBD1 (5 bases). The CDR3 contains 15 residues. The V end was cut by 5 bases, the J end by 4 bases, with 17 bases between. The germline gives CDR1 MNHNY, CDR2 SVGAGI (reference sequence).

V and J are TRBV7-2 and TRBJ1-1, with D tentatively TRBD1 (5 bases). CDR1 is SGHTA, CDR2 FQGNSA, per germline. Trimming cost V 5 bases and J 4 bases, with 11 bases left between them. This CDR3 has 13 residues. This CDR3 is CASSVQVSTEAFF. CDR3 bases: TGTGCCAGCAGCGTACAGGTGTCCACTGAAGCTTTCTTT. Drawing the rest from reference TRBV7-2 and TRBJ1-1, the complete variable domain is GAGVSQSPSNKVTEKGKDVELRCDPISGHTALYWYRQSLGQGLEFLIYFQGNSAPDKSGLPSDRFSAERTGGSVSTLTIQRTQQEDSAVYLCASSVQVSTEAFFGQGTRLTVV.

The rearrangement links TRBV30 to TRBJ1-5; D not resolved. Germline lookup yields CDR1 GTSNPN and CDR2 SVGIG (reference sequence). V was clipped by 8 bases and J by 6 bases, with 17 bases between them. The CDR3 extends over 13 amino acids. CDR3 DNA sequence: TGTGCCGGGGAAGTCGCAAAGGGTCAGCCCCAGCATTTT. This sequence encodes CAGEVAKGQPQHF.

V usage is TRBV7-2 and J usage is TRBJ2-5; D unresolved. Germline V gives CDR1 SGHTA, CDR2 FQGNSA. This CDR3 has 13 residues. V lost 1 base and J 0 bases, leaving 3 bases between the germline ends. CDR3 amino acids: CASSLVYQETQYF. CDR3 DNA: TGTGCCAGCAGCTTAGTATACCAAGAGACCCAGTACTTC. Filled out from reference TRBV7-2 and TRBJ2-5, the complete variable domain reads GAGVSQSPSNKVTEKGKDVELRCDPISGHTALYWYRQSLGQGLEFLIYFQGNSAPDKSGLPSDRFSAERTGGSVSTLTIQRTQQEDSAVYLCASSLVYQETQYFGPGTRLLVL.

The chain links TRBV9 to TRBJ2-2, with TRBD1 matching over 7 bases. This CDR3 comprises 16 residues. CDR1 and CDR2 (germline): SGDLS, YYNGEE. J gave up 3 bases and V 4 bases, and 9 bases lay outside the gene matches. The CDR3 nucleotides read TGTGCCAGCAGCCGTACAGGGGACCCCGACACCGGGGAGCTGTTTTTT. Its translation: CASSRTGDPDTGELFF.

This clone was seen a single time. The CDR3 sequence: CASGHIVGGELFF. CDR3 DNA: TGTGCCAGTGGACACATCGTAGGCGGGGAGCTGTTTTTT. This sequence joins TRBV5-5 and TRBJ2-2; D is possibly TRBD1 (5 bases). V was pared by 8 bases and J by 7 bases, with 15 bases between. This CDR3 has 13 amino acids. Germline CDR1 and CDR2: SGHKS and YYEKEE (reference sequence). Filled out from reference TRBV5-5 and TRBJ2-2, the complete variable domain reads DAGVTQSPTHLIKTRGQQVTLRCSPISGHKSVSWYQQVLGQGPQFIFQYYEKEERGRGNFPDRFSARQFPNYSSELNVNALLLGDSALYLCASGHIVGGELFFGEGSRLTVL.

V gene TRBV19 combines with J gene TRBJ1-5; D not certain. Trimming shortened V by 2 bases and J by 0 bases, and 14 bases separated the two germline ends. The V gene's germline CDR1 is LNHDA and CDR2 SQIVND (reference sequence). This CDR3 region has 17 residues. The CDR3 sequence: CASSIPQTAYSNQPQHF. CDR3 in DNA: TGTGCCAGTAGTATACCTCAGACGGCTTATAGCAATCAGCCCCAGCATTTT.

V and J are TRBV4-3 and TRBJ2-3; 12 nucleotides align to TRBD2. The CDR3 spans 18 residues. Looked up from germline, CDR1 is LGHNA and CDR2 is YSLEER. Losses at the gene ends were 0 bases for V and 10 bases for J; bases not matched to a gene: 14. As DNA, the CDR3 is TGCGCCAGCAGCCAAGAAAGTTCTAGCGGGGGGGCGGTCCGTGCGCAGTATTTT. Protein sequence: CASSQESSSGGAVRAQYF.

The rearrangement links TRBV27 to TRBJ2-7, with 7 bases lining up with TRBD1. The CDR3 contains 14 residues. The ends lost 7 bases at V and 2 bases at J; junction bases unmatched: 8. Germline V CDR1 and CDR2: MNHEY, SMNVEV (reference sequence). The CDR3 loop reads CASKMQGVTYEQYF. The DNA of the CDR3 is TGTGCCAGCAAAATGCAGGGGGTGACCTACGAGCAGTACTTC.

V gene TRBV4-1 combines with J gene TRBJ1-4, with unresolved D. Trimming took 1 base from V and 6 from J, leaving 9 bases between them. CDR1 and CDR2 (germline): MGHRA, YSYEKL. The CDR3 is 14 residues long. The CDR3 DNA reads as TGCGCCAGCAGCCAAGTTGTGGGGTATGAAAAACTGTTTTTT. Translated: CASSQVVGYEKLFF.

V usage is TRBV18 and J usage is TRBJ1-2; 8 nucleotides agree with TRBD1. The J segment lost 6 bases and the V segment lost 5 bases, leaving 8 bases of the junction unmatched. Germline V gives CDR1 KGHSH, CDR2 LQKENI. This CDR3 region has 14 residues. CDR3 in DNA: TGTGCCAGCTCATCAGGACAGGGCGGCGATGGCTACACCTTC. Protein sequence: CASSSGQGGDGYTF.

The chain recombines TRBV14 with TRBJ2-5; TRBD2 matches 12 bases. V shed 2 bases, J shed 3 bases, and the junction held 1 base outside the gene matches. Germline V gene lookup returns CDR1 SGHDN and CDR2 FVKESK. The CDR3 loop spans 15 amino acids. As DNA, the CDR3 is TGTGCCAGCAGCCAAAGACTAGCGGGAGAAGAGACCCAGTACTTC. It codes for CASSQRLAGEETQYF.

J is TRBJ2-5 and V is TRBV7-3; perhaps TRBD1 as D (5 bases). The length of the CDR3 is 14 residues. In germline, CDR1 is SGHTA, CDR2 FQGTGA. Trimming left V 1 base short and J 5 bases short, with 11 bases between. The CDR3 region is CASSLRGRSETQYF. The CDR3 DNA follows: TGTGCCAGCAGCTTAAGGGGCCGCAGTGAGACCCAGTACTTC.

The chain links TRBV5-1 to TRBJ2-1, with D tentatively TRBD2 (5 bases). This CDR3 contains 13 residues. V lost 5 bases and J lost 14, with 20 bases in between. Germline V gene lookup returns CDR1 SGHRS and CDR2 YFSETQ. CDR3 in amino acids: CASRGDVAGKEFF. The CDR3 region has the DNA TGCGCCAGCAGAGGAGACGTTGCCGGGAAAGAGTTCTTC.

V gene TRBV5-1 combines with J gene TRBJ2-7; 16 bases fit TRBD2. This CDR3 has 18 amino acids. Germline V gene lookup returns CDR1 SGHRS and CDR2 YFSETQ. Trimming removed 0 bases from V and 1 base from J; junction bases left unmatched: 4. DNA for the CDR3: TGCGCCAGCAGCTTGGGGGGACTAGCGGGAGGGGAATCCTACGAGCAGTACTTC. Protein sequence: CASSLGGLAGGESYEQYF.